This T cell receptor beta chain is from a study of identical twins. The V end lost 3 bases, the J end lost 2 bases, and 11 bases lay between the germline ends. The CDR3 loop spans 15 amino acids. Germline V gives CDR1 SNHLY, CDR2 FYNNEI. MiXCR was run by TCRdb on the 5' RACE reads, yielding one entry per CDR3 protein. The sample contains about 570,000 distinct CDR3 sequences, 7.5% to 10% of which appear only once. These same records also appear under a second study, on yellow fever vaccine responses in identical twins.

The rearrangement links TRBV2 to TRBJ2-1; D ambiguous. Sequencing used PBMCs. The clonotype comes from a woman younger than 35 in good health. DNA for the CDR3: TGTGCCAGCAGTGACTTTATACTGGCCTACAATGAGCAGTTCTTC. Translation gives CASSDFILAYNEQFF. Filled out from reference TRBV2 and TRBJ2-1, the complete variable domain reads EPEVTQTPSHQVTQMGQEVILRCVPISNHLYFYWYRQILGQKVEFLVSFYNNEISEKSEIFDDQFSVERPDGSNFTLKIRSTKLEDSAMYFCASSDFILAYNEQFFGPGTRLTVL.